This T cell receptor beta chain was found in a study of glioma-infiltrating T cells after dendritic cell vaccination. Study-wide results and limits: Few patients contributed both blood and tumor specimens.

TCRB CDR3 was amplified from 2 ug genomic DNA or less. Sequencing used immunoSEQ multiplex PCR; TCRdb keeps in-frame clones, though not all of them. The repertoire holds roughly 52,000 clones, with 85% as singletons. About this clone: Its target is unknown.

Germline V gene data show CDR1 as SEHNR and CDR2 as FQNEAQ (reference sequence). This CDR3 has 15 amino acids. Trimming took 5 bases from V and 5 from J; bases not matched to a gene: 8. Specimen: blood, collected before dendritic cell vaccination. This TCR derives from a human donor with glioblastoma. V and J are TRBV7-9 and TRBJ1-4; TRBD1 aligns across 7 bases. The CDR3 DNA is TGTGCCAGCAGCGACTCCGGGACAGAGAATGAAAAACTGTTTTTT. It is translated as CASSDSGTENEKLFF.